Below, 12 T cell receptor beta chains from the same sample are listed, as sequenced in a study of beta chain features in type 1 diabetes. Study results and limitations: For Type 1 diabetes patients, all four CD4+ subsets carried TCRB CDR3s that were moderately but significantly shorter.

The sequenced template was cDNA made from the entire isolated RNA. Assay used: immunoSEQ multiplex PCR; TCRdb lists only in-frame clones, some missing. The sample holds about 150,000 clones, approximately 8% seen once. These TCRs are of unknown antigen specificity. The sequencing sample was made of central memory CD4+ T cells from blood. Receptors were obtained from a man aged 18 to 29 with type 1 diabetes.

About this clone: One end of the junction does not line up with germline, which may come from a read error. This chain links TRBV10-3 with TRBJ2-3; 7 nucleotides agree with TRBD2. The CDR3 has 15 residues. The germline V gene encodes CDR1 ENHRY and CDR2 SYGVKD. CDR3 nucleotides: TGTGCCAGCAGTTCGGCGGGAGCGGCCTTAGATACGCAGTATTTT. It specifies CASSSAGAALDTQYF.

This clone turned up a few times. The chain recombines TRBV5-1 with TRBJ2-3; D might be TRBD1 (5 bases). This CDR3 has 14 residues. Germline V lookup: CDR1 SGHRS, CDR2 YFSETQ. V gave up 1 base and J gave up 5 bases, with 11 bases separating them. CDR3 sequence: CASSLIRVGDTQYF. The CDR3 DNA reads TGCGCCAGCAGCTTGATCAGGGTTGGAGATACGCAGTATTTT.

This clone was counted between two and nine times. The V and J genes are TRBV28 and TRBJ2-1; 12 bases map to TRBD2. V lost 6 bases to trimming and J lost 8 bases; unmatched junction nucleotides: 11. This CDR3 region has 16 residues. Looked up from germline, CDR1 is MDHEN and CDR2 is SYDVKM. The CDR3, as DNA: TGTGCCAGCAGGGCTCCCGGGACTAGCGGGTCCTATGAGCAGTTCTTC. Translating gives CASRAPGTSGSYEQFF.

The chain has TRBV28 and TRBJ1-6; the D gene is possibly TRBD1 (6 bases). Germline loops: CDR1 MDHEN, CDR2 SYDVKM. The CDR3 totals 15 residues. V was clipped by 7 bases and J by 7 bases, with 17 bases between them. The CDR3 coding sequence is TGTGCCAGCACCGACCCCCAGGGGCGGAATTCACCCCTCCACTTT. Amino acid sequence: CASTDPQGRNSPLHF.

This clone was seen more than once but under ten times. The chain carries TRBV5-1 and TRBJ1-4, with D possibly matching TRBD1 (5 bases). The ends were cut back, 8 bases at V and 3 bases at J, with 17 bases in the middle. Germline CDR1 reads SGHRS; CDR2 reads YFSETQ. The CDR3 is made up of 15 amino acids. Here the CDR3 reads CASGGGLEANEKLFF. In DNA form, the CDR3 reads TGCGCCAGTGGCGGGGGATTGGAGGCTAATGAAAAACTGTTTTTT.

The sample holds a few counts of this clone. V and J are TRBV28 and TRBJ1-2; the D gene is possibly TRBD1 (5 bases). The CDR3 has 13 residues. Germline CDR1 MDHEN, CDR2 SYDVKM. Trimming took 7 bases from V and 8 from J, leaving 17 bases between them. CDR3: CASIRGRVGGYTF. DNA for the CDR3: TGTGCCAGCATACGAGGCAGGGTAGGAGGCTACACCTTC.

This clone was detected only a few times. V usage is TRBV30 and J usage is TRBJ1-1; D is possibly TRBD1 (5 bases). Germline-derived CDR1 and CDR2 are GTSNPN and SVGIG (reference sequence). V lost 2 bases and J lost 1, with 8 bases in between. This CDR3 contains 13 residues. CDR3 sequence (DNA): TGTGCCTGGAGTAGACAGCGGAACACTGAAGCTTTCTTT. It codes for CAWSRQRNTEAFF.

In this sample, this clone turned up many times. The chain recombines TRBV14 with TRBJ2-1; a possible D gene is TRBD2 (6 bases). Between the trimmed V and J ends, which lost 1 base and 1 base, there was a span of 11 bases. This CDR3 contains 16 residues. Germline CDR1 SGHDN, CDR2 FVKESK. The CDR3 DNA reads TGTGCCAGCAGCCAAGTGCCGGGAGTATCCTACAATGAGCAGTTCTTC. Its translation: CASSQVPGVSYNEQFF.

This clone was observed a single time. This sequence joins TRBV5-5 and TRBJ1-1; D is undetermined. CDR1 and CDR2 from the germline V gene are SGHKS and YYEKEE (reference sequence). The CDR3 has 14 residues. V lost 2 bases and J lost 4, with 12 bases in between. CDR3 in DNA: TGTGCCAGCAGCTTTGGGGAGCGGGGCACTGAAGCTTTCTTT. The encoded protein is CASSFGERGTEAFF.

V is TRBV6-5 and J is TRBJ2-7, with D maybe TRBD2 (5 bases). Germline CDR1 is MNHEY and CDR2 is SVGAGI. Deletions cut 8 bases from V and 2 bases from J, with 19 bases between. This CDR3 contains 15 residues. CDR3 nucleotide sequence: TGTGCCAGCCACCGCGGGCCGGACGCGACCTACGAGCAGTACTTC. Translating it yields CASHRGPDATYEQYF.

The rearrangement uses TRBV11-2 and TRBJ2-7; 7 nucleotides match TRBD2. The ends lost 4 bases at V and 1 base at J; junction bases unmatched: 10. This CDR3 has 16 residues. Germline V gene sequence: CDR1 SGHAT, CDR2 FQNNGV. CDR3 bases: TGTGCCAGCAGCTCCCCGGTAAGCGGGGTTTCCTACGAGCAGTACTTC. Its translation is CASSSPVSGVSYEQYF.

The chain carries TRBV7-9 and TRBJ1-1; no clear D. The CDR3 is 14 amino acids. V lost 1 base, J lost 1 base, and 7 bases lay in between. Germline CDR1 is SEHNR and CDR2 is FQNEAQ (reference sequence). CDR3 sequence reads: CASSLGEWNTEAFF. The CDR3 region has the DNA TGTGCCAGCAGCTTAGGGGAGTGGAACACTGAAGCTTTCTTT.